The rows below give T cell receptor beta chains drawn from one sample of a study of neoadjuvant anti-PD-1 for oral cavity cancer. Libraries were prepared by immunoSEQ multiplex PCR; TCRdb keeps only in-frame clonotypes and omits some of them. The table includes more than 15,000 clones, around 66% detected once. The sequencing used PBMCs, collected before nivolumab (anti-PD-1) treatment. These receptors originate from a person aged 35-79 years with oral cavity squamous cell carcinoma. CDR3s include the opening cysteine and the closing phenylalanine or tryptophan. Fields, in order: clone size, J gene, V gene, D gene, CDR3 DNA, CDR3 protein. A D gene is named only where the DNA matches it firmly. Size is stated for part of the rows, as once, few or many counts, or as a class when the clone is expanded.

clone_size: few; j_call: TRBJ2-4; v_call: TRBV15; d_call: -; cdr3_nt: TGTGCCACCCAGGCGGCAGTCAGTGAAAACATTCAGTACTTC; cdr3_aa: CATQAAVSENIQYF
clone_size: once; j_call: TRBJ2-3; v_call: TRBV5-1; d_call: -; cdr3_nt: TGCGCCAGCAGACCGACAAGGGGTGGAGATACGCAGTATTTT; cdr3_aa: CASRPTRGGDTQYF
clone_size: once; j_call: TRBJ2-1; v_call: TRBV2; d_call: TRBD2; cdr3_nt: TGTGCCAGCAGTGGCGGGAGTTCCTACAATGAGCAGTTCTTC; cdr3_aa: CASSGGSSYNEQFF
clone_size: -; j_call: TRBJ2-3; v_call: TRBV10-1; d_call: TRBD2; cdr3_nt: TGCGCCAGCAGCCGAGGGACTAGCGGCACAGATACGCAGTATTTT; cdr3_aa: CASSRGTSGTDTQYF
clone_size: -; j_call: TRBJ1-5; v_call: TRBV25-1; d_call: -; cdr3_nt: TGTGCCAGCAGCCAGGGTTACCAGCCCCAGCATTTT; cdr3_aa: CASSQGYQPQHF
clone_size: few; j_call: TRBJ1-1; v_call: TRBV5-6; d_call: -; cdr3_nt: TGTGCCAGCAGCTTACTACGGTTAAGCATGAACACTGAAGCTTTCTTT; cdr3_aa: CASSLLRLSMNTEAFF
clone_size: once; j_call: TRBJ1-1; v_call: TRBV28; d_call: -; cdr3_nt: TGTGCCAGCAGCCTCTCAGATGTAAGGGCACCAGCTTTCTTT; cdr3_aa: CASSLSDVRAPAFF
clone_size: -; j_call: TRBJ2-7; v_call: TRBV7-3; d_call: -; cdr3_nt: TGTGCCAGCAGCTTTGGACAGAACTACGAGCAGTACTTC; cdr3_aa: CASSFGQNYEQYF
clone_size: -; j_call: TRBJ1-5; v_call: TRBV6-5; d_call: -; cdr3_nt: TGTGCCAGCAGTCCACGACAGAACAATCAGCCCCAGCATTTT; cdr3_aa: CASSPRQNNQPQHF
clone_size: -; j_call: TRBJ2-1; v_call: TRBV30; d_call: -; cdr3_nt: TGTGCCTGGAGCCTAGGGACTGGCTACTACAATGAGCAGTTCTTC; cdr3_aa: CAWSLGTGYYNEQFF
clone_size: -; j_call: TRBJ1-3; v_call: TRBV6-5; d_call: TRBD1; cdr3_nt: TGTGCCAGCAGAACGACAGGGACCTATGGAAACACCATATATTTT; cdr3_aa: CASRTTGTYGNTIYF
clone_size: -; j_call: TRBJ1-5; v_call: TRBV6-5; d_call: -; cdr3_nt: TGTGCCAGCCGACGGACGGAGCTTAGCAATCAGCCCCAGCATTTT; cdr3_aa: CASRRTELSNQPQHF
clone_size: -; j_call: TRBJ2-7; v_call: TRBV10-1; d_call: -; cdr3_nt: TGCGCCAGCAGTCCCGTGGGTGCTTTCTTCTACGAGCAGTACTTC; cdr3_aa: CASSPVGAFFYEQYF
clone_size: -; j_call: TRBJ2-2; v_call: TRBV6-5; d_call: -; cdr3_nt: TGTGCCAGAGGGGGGGAGCTGTTTTTT; cdr3_aa: CARGGELFF
clone_size: once; j_call: TRBJ2-7; v_call: TRBV7-3; d_call: -; cdr3_nt: TGTGCCAGCAGCTTAACGGCGGGACGGTCCTACGAGCAGTACTTC; cdr3_aa: CASSLTAGRSYEQYF
clone_size: few; j_call: TRBJ2-4; v_call: TRBV28; d_call: -; cdr3_nt: TGTGCCAGCACCACAACCGGGGAAGCCAAAAACATTCAGTACTTC; cdr3_aa: CASTTTGEAKNIQYF
clone_size: -; j_call: TRBJ1-4; v_call: TRBV5-6; d_call: -; cdr3_nt: TGTGCCAGCAGCTTGCTCCAGGGCGGGAATGAAAAACTGTTTTTT; cdr3_aa: CASSLLQGGNEKLFF
clone_size: few; j_call: TRBJ1-2; v_call: TRBV30; d_call: -; cdr3_nt: TGTGCCTCCACCGGCCGCGGGTACACCTTC; cdr3_aa: CASTGRGYTF
clone_size: -; j_call: TRBJ1-1; v_call: TRBV30; d_call: -; cdr3_nt: TGTGCCTCAATGAACACTGAAGCTTTCTTT; cdr3_aa: CASMNTEAFF
clone_size: few; j_call: TRBJ2-5; v_call: TRBV28; d_call: TRBD2; cdr3_nt: TGTGCCAGCAGACCAAGACATAGCGGGAGACCGGTAGAGACCCAGTACTTC; cdr3_aa: CASRPRHSGRPVETQYF
clone_size: few; j_call: TRBJ2-7; v_call: TRBV7-9; d_call: -; cdr3_nt: TGTGCCAGCAGCTCCAGGATTGGGGAGGAGCAGTACTTC; cdr3_aa: CASSSRIGEEQYF
clone_size: -; j_call: TRBJ2-7; v_call: TRBV6-5; d_call: -; cdr3_nt: TGTGCCAGCAGTTACATCACGGGGAGTACCGAGCAGTACTTC; cdr3_aa: CASSYITGSTEQYF
clone_size: few; j_call: TRBJ1-1; v_call: TRBV9; d_call: -; cdr3_nt: TGTGCCAGCAGCCCCGGGTTGAACACTGAAGCTTTCTTT; cdr3_aa: CASSPGLNTEAFF
clone_size: -; j_call: TRBJ2-5; v_call: TRBV5-4; d_call: TRBD2; cdr3_nt: TGTGCCAGCAGCTTGCAGGGAGGGGAGACCCAGTACTTC; cdr3_aa: CASSLQGGETQYF
clone_size: -; j_call: TRBJ2-3; v_call: TRBV9; d_call: TRBD1; cdr3_nt: TGTGCCAGCAGCGCATACAGGGGGGAGACAGATACGCAGTATTTT; cdr3_aa: CASSAYRGETDTQYF
clone_size: -; j_call: TRBJ1-4; v_call: TRBV5-1; d_call: -; cdr3_nt: TGCGCCAGCAGCGTCAGTTTAGGGGAAAAACTGTTTTTT; cdr3_aa: CASSVSLGEKLFF
clone_size: -; j_call: TRBJ2-1; v_call: TRBV5-1; d_call: -; cdr3_nt: TGCGCCAGCAGCCTATCCCCGGGAGTATATAATGAGCAGTTCTTC; cdr3_aa: CASSLSPGVYNEQFF
clone_size: -; j_call: TRBJ1-1; v_call: TRBV5-6; d_call: TRBD1; cdr3_nt: TGTGCCAGCAGCGGCCCGGGACAGGGGGCCCAGGGCACTGAAGCTTTCTTT; cdr3_aa: CASSGPGQGAQGTEAFF
clone_size: -; j_call: TRBJ2-3; v_call: TRBV9; d_call: TRBD2; cdr3_nt: TGTGCCAGCAGCGGATTGACTAGCGGGAGTGTTAGAGATACGCAGTATTTT; cdr3_aa: CASSGLTSGSVRDTQYF
clone_size: -; j_call: TRBJ1-5; v_call: TRBV30; d_call: -; cdr3_nt: TGTGCCTGGGGCGGGCAACTCAATCAGCCCCAGCATTTT; cdr3_aa: CAWGGQLNQPQHF
clone_size: few; j_call: TRBJ1-5; v_call: TRBV27; d_call: -; cdr3_nt: TGTGCCAGCAGAGGACACCTCAATCAGCCCCAGCATTTT; cdr3_aa: CASRGHLNQPQHF
clone_size: -; j_call: TRBJ2-5; v_call: TRBV20-1; d_call: -; cdr3_nt: TGCAGTGGGGCGGTACAAGAGACCCAGTACTTC; cdr3_aa: CSGAVQETQYF
clone_size: -; j_call: TRBJ2-1; v_call: TRBV5-4; d_call: -; cdr3_nt: TGTGCCAGCAGCTACGACCCCTACAATGAGCAGTTCTTC; cdr3_aa: CASSYDPYNEQFF
clone_size: -; j_call: TRBJ1-5; v_call: TRBV19; d_call: -; cdr3_nt: TGTGCCAGTTCAAACAGCGACAATCAGCCCCAGCATTTT; cdr3_aa: CASSNSDNQPQHF
clone_size: -; j_call: TRBJ1-1; v_call: TRBV11-2; d_call: -; cdr3_nt: TGTGCCAGCAGCTTAGAGGGGGGGGTAACTGAAGCTTTCTTT; cdr3_aa: CASSLEGGVTEAFF
clone_size: -; j_call: TRBJ2-7; v_call: TRBV6-5; d_call: -; cdr3_nt: TGTGCCAGCAGTTCCCCCTACGAGCAGTACTTC; cdr3_aa: CASSSPYEQYF
clone_size: few; j_call: TRBJ2-7; v_call: TRBV14; d_call: TRBD2; cdr3_nt: TGTGCCAGCAGTCATATAAGAGCGGGAGTGATGTACGAGCAGTACTTC; cdr3_aa: CASSHIRAGVMYEQYF
clone_size: -; j_call: TRBJ2-1; v_call: TRBV13; d_call: -; cdr3_nt: TGTGCCAGCAGCTCCAGATCGGGACTCCGATACAATGAGCAGTTCTTC; cdr3_aa: CASSSRSGLRYNEQFF
clone_size: few; j_call: TRBJ2-7; v_call: TRBV5-1; d_call: TRBD1; cdr3_nt: TGCGCCAGTTCCATCGGGACAGTCTCCTACGAGCAGTACTTC; cdr3_aa: CASSIGTVSYEQYF
clone_size: once; j_call: TRBJ2-1; v_call: TRBV4-1; d_call: TRBD2; cdr3_nt: TGCGCCAGCAGCCAAGATGGCAGCGGGAACTACAATGAGCAGTTCTTC; cdr3_aa: CASSQDGSGNYNEQFF
clone_size: few; j_call: TRBJ1-2; v_call: TRBV5-1; d_call: TRBD1; cdr3_nt: TGCGCCAGCAGCTTGGGGGACAGGGTGTATGGCTACACCTTC; cdr3_aa: CASSLGDRVYGYTF
clone_size: few; j_call: TRBJ2-7; v_call: TRBV19; d_call: -; cdr3_nt: TGTGCCAGTAGTATTAGCGAGACCTACGAGCAGTACTTC; cdr3_aa: CASSISETYEQYF
clone_size: -; j_call: TRBJ2-5; v_call: TRBV9; d_call: -; cdr3_nt: TGTGCCAGCAGCGTAGCCAGCCAAGAGACCCAGTACTTC; cdr3_aa: CASSVASQETQYF
clone_size: -; j_call: TRBJ2-2; v_call: TRBV27; d_call: TRBD1; cdr3_nt: TGTGCCAGCACCGTCGACAGGGCTCAGACCGGGGAGCTGTTTTTT; cdr3_aa: CASTVDRAQTGELFF
clone_size: few; j_call: TRBJ1-2; v_call: TRBV19; d_call: TRBD1; cdr3_nt: TGTGCCAGTAGCCAGACAGGGGGCTATGGCTACACCTTC; cdr3_aa: CASSQTGGYGYTF
clone_size: -; j_call: TRBJ2-5; v_call: TRBV4-1; d_call: TRBD2; cdr3_nt: TGCGCCAGCAGCCAAGCCGGGACTAGCCCCCAAGAGACCCAGTACTTC; cdr3_aa: CASSQAGTSPQETQYF
clone_size: -; j_call: TRBJ1-2; v_call: TRBV30; d_call: -; cdr3_nt: TGTGCCTGGAGGATTGATTCTCCGGGCTACACCTTC; cdr3_aa: CAWRIDSPGYTF
clone_size: few; j_call: TRBJ2-7; v_call: TRBV11-2; d_call: -; cdr3_nt: TGTGCCAGCAGCTCCGTGGAGGGGTTTGAGGTCTACGAGCAGTACTTC; cdr3_aa: CASSSVEGFEVYEQYF
clone_size: few; j_call: TRBJ1-2; v_call: TRBV6-5; d_call: -; cdr3_nt: TGTGCCAGCAGTCCTCATCAGGGGTATGGCTACACCTTC; cdr3_aa: CASSPHQGYGYTF
clone_size: -; j_call: TRBJ1-5; v_call: TRBV2; d_call: TRBD1; cdr3_nt: TGTGCCAGCAGTCCGACAGGGTCGGGCAATCAGCCCCAGCATTTT; cdr3_aa: CASSPTGSGNQPQHF